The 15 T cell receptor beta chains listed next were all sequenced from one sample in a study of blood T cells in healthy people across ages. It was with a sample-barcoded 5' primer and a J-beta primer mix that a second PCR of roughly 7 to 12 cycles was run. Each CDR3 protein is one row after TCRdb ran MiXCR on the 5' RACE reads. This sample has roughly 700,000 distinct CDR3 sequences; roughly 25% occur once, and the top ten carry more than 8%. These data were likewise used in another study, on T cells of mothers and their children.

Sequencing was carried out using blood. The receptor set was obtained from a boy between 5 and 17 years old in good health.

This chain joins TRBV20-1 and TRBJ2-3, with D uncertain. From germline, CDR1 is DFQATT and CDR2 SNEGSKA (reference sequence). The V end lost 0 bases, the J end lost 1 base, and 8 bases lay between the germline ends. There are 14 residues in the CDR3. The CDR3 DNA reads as TGCAGTGCTAGAGATATCCGGGGCACAGATACGCAGTATTTT. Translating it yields CSARDIRGTDTQYF.

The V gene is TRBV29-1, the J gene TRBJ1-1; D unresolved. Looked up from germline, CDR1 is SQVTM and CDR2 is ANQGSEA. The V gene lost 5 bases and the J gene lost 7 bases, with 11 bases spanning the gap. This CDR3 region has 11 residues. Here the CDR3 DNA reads TGCAGCGTTCTATACGGCCTTGAAGCTTTCTTT. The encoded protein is CSVLYGLEAFF. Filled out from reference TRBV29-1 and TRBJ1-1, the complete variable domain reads SAVISQKPSRDICQRGTSLTIQCQVDSQVTMMFWYRQQPGQSLTLIATANQGSEATYESGFVIDKFPISRPNLTFSTLTVSNMSPEDSSIYLCSVLYGLEAFFGQGTRLTVV.

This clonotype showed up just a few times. CDR3 residues: CASSGAVGNQPQHF. CDR3 bases: TGTGCCAGCAGTGGGGCCGTGGGCAATCAGCCCCAGCATTTT. V is TRBV6-1 and J is TRBJ1-5; D uncertain. The V and J ends lost 4 bases and 2 bases respectively, with 9 bases between them. The germline V gene has CDR1 MNHNS and CDR2 SASEGT. This CDR3 is built from 14 residues.

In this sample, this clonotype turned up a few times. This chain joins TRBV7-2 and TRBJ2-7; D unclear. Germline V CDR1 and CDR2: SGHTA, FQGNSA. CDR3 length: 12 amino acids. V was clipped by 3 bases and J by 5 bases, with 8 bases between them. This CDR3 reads CASSFGRDEQYF. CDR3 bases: TGTGCCAGCAGCTTCGGACGGGACGAGCAGTACTTC.

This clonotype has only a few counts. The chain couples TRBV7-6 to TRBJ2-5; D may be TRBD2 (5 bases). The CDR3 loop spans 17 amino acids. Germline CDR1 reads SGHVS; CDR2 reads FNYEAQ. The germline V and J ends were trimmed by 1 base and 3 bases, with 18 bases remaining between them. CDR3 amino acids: CASSLGVAYTTKETQYF. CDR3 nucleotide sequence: TGTGCCAGCAGCTTAGGAGTAGCGTATACAACCAAAGAGACCCAGTACTTC.

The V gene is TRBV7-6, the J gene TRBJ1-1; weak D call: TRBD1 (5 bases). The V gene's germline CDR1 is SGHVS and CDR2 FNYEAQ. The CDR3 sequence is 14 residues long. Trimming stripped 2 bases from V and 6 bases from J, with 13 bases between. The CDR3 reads CASSLSQGSAEAFF. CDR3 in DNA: TGTGCCAGCAGCTTATCTCAGGGTTCCGCTGAAGCTTTCTTT.

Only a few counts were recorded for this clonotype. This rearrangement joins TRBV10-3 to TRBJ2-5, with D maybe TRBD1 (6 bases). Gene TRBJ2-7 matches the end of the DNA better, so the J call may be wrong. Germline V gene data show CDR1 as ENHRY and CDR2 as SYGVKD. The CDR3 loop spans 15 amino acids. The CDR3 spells CAISDPPGHPYEQYF. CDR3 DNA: TGTGCCATCAGTGACCCACCGGGACACCCATACGAGCAGTACTTC.

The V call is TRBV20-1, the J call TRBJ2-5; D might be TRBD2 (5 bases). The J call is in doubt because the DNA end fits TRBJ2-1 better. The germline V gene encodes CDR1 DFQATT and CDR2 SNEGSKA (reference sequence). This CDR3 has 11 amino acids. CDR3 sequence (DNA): TGCAGTGCTTTCCGGGATAATGAGCAGTTCTTC. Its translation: CSAFRDNEQFF.

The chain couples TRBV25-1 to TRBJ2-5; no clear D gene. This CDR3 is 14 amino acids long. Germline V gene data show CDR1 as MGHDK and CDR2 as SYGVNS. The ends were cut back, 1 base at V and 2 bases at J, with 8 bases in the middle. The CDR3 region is CASSELVSQETQYF. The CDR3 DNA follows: TGTGCCAGCAGTGAATTAGTAAGTCAAGAGACCCAGTACTTC. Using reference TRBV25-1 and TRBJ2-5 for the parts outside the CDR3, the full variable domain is EADIYQTPRYLVIGTGKKITLECSQTMGHDKMYWYQQDPGMELHLIHYSYGVNSTEKGDLSSESTVSRIRTEHFPLTLESARPSHTSQYLCASSELVSQETQYFGPGTRLLVL.

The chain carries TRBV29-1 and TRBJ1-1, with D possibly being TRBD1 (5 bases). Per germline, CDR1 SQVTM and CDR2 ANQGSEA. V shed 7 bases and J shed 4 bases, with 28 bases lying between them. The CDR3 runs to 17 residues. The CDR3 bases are TGCAGCGCAACTATTTGGGGCAGGCCGCCCATTGGCACTGAAGCTTTCTTT. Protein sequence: CSATIWGRPPIGTEAFF.

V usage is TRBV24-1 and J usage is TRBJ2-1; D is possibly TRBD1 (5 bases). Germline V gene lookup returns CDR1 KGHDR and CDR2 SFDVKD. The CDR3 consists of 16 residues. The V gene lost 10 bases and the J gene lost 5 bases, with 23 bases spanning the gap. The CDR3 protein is CATSPSRAPRDNEQFF. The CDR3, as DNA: TGTGCCACTAGCCCTTCCAGGGCGCCAAGGGACAATGAGCAGTTCTTC.

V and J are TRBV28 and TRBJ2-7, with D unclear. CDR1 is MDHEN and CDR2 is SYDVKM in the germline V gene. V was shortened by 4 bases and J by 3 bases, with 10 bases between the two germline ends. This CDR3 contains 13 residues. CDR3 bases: TGTGCCAGCAGTTCCCAGGAGCGCTACGAGCAGTACTTC. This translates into CASSSQERYEQYF.

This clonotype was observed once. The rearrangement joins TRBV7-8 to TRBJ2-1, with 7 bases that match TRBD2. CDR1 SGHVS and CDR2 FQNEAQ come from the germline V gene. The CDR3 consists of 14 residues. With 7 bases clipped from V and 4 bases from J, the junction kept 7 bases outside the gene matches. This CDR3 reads CASTYPGLYNEQFF. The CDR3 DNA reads TGTGCCAGCACCTATCCGGGACTATACAATGAGCAGTTCTTC.

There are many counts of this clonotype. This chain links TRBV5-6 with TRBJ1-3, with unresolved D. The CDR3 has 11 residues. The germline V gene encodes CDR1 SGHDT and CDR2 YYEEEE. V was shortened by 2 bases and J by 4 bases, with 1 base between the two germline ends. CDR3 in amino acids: CASSFGNTIYF. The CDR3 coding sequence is TGTGCCAGCAGCTTCGGAAACACCATATATTTT.

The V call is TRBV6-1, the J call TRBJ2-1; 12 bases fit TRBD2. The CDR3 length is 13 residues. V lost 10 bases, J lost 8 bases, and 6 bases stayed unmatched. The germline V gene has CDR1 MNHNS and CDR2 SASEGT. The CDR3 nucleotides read TGTGCCATCCGGACTAGCGGGGTAGATGAGCAGTTCTTC. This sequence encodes CAIRTSGVDEQFF.